The next 20 T cell receptor beta chains were all read from a single sample in a study of cytomegalovirus exposure and HLA in healthy donors. TCRdb's copy holds only in-frame clones and misses some; the assay was immunoSEQ multiplex PCR. Of about 180,000 clones in the sample, less than 85% are singletons; the top ten hold roughly 15%. Sequences were obtained from PBMCs. These receptors were collected from a man younger than 35 in good health and CMV-seropositive.

This clone occurred a few times. This rearrangement joins TRBV28 to TRBJ2-7, with 11 bases that match TRBD2. From germline, CDR1 is MDHEN and CDR2 SYDVKM. V dropped 6 bases and J dropped 0; count of bases not matched to a gene: 4. This CDR3 contains 15 residues. The CDR3 sequence: CASRSTSGTSYEQYF. DNA of the CDR3: TGTGCCAGCAGATCGACTAGCGGGACCTCCTACGAGCAGTACTTC.

V gene TRBV29-1 combines with J gene TRBJ1-2; TRBD1 agrees at 7 bases. This CDR3 spans 12 amino acids. Losses at the gene ends were 5 bases for V and 4 bases for J; bases not matched to a gene: 4. The germline V gene has CDR1 SQVTM and CDR2 ANQGSEA. CDR3 in amino acids: CSVPDRAYGYTF. DNA for the CDR3: TGCAGCGTTCCTGACAGGGCCTATGGCTACACCTTC.

J is TRBJ1-1 and V is TRBV7-3, with no clear D. This CDR3 has 15 residues. CDR1 SGHTA and CDR2 FQGTGA come from the germline V gene. V dropped 2 bases and J dropped 1 base, with 11 bases sitting between them. The CDR3 bases are TGTGCCAGCAGCTTAGAGCCGGGAAAGAACACTGAAGCTTTCTTT. Translation: CASSLEPGKNTEAFF.

The chain uses TRBV2 and TRBJ2-7; the match to TRBD2 covers 10 bases. The CDR3 runs 15 residues. Germline V CDR1 and CDR2: SNHLY, FYNNEI. J was trimmed by 5 bases and V by 7 bases; bases with no gene match: 11. The CDR3 sequence is CASTPPGTSVNEQYF. CDR3 bases: TGTGCCAGCACTCCACCCGGGACTAGCGTCAACGAGCAGTACTTC. Combining the CDR3 with reference TRBV2 and TRBJ2-7 gives the whole variable domain EPEVTQTPSHQVTQMGQEVILRCVPISNHLYFYWYRQILGQKVEFLVSFYNNEISEKSEIFDDQFSVERPDGSNFTLKIRSTKLEDSAMYFCASTPPGTSVNEQYFGPGTRLTVT.

The rearrangement joins TRBV11-3 to TRBJ1-1; unclear D gene. V was cut by 1 base and J by 5 bases, with 11 bases left in between. The CDR3 sequence is 14 residues long. Germline lookup yields CDR1 SGHNT and CDR2 YENEEA. This CDR3 reads CASSLASAVTEAFF. The CDR3 nucleotides read TGTGCCAGCAGCTTAGCGTCAGCGGTTACTGAAGCTTTCTTT.

The J gene is TRBJ2-3, the V gene TRBV5-6; 12 bases agree with TRBD1. Germline loops: CDR1 SGHDT, CDR2 YYEEEE. The CDR3 is made up of 15 amino acids. V trimming: 3 bases; J trimming: 5 bases; junction bases outside the gene matches: 4. The CDR3 spells CASSSGQGAGDTQYF. The CDR3 DNA is TGTGCCAGCAGCTCGGGACAGGGGGCCGGAGATACGCAGTATTTT.

V and J are TRBV27 and TRBJ2-2; TRBD1 aligns across 8 bases. In germline, CDR1 is MNHEY, CDR2 SMNVEV (reference sequence). This CDR3 is 13 amino acids long. V shed 6 bases and J 3 bases; nucleotides not matched to a gene: 0. The DNA for the CDR3 is TGTGCCAGCAGGACAGGGGACACCGGGGAGCTGTTTTTT. Its translation is CASRTGDTGELFF.

This clone was counted between two and nine times. V gene TRBV5-1 combines with J gene TRBJ2-3; possible D gene TRBD2, 6 bases. The CDR3 totals 15 residues. Trimming cost V 1 base and J 4 bases, with 13 bases left between them. Per germline, CDR1 SGHRS and CDR2 YFSETQ. The CDR3 sequence is CASSLIEEGSDTQYF. DNA for the CDR3: TGCGCCAGCAGCTTGATAGAGGAGGGATCAGATACGCAGTATTTT.

The J gene is TRBJ2-7, the V gene TRBV27, with D tentatively TRBD2 (5 bases). The CDR3 has 14 residues. The V and J ends lost 2 bases and 4 bases respectively, with 12 bases between them. Germline values: CDR1 MNHEY, CDR2 SMNVEV (reference sequence). This CDR3 reads CASSLSPRDYEQYF. The CDR3 coding sequence is TGTGCCAGCAGTTTAAGCCCCCGGGATTACGAGCAGTACTTC.

The V call is TRBV9, the J call TRBJ2-3; unclear D gene. V was cut by 0 bases and J by 4 bases, with 9 bases left in between. This CDR3 spans 14 amino acids. Germline V gene data show CDR1 as SGDLS and CDR2 as YYNGEE. CDR3 sequence reads: CASSVGLASDTQYF. For the CDR3, the DNA is TGTGCCAGCAGCGTAGGGTTAGCCTCAGATACGCAGTATTTT.

CDR3 coding DNA: TGTGCCATCTCCCCCGGGACAGGGAAGGCGTCGAACACTGAAGCTTTCTTT. As protein: CAISPGTGKASNTEAFF. V usage is TRBV10-3 and J usage is TRBJ1-1, with 9 bases lining up with TRBD1. Germline CDR1 is ENHRY and CDR2 is SYGVKD. V lost 8 bases, J lost 1 base, and 14 bases stayed unmatched. The CDR3 contains 17 residues.

CDR3 sequence (DNA): TGTGCCAGCAGCCAAGCGGGGAACACAGATACGCAGTATTTT. Protein product: CASSQAGNTDTQYF. This chain joins TRBV4-2 and TRBJ2-3, with D possibly being TRBD2 (5 bases). CDR1 is LGHNA, CDR2 YNFKEQ, per germline. With 1 base removed from V and 2 bases from J, the gap between germline ends came to 7 bases. The CDR3 has 14 residues.

The chain links TRBV19 to TRBJ2-3; D possibly corresponds to TRBD2 (5 bases). V was shortened by 5 bases and J by 5 bases, with 14 bases between the two germline ends. In germline, CDR1 is LNHDA, CDR2 SQIVND (reference sequence). CDR3 size: 14 residues. The CDR3 here is CASSEALGVDTQYF. The CDR3 DNA is TGTGCCAGTAGTGAGGCCTTGGGAGTAGATACGCAGTATTTT. The variable domain in full, completed from reference TRBV19 and TRBJ2-3, reads DGGITQSPKYLFRKEGQNVTLSCEQNLNHDAMYWYRQDPGQGLRLIYYSQIVNDFQKGDIAEGYSVSREKKESFPLTVTSAQKNPTAFYLCASSEALGVDTQYFGPGTRLTVL.

J is TRBJ2-7 and V is TRBV6-1; no firm D call. The CDR3 is made up of 15 amino acids. V dropped 4 bases and J dropped 2 bases, with 15 bases sitting between them. Germline assignment: CDR1 MNHNS and CDR2 SASEGT. CDR3 DNA: TGTGCCAGCAGTGCCCAGGCAGGCGCAACCTACGAGCAGTACTTC. Translated, it gives CASSAQAGATYEQYF.

This clone was found a few times. The chain carries TRBV19 and TRBJ2-1; no definite D call. V gave up 5 bases and J gave up 2 bases, with 10 bases separating them. Germline V gene data show CDR1 as LNHDA and CDR2 as SQIVND (reference sequence). CDR3 length: 14 residues. The CDR3 region is CASSPQNTYNEQFF. CDR3 bases: TGTGCCAGTAGTCCCCAGAACACCTACAATGAGCAGTTCTTC.

This chain links TRBV7-2 with TRBJ2-1, with 8 positions matching TRBD1. The CDR3 has 15 residues. Germline V gene data show CDR1 as SGHTA and CDR2 as FQGNSA. Losses at the gene ends were 5 bases for V and 1 base for J; bases not matched to a gene: 4. The CDR3 here is CASSPGGGSYNEQFF. The CDR3 DNA sequence: TGTGCCAGCAGCCCAGGGGGCGGTTCCTACAATGAGCAGTTCTTC.

The genes are TRBV19 and TRBJ1-2, with D possibly matching TRBD1 (5 bases). Looked up from germline, CDR1 is LNHDA and CDR2 is SQIVND (reference sequence). The V gene lost 5 bases and the J gene lost 0 bases, with 16 bases spanning the gap. This CDR3 has 16 amino acids. The CDR3 sequence: CASSQGWGPTNYGYTF. In DNA, the CDR3 is TGTGCCAGTAGTCAAGGATGGGGCCCCACTAACTATGGCTACACCTTC.

V and J are TRBV4-1 and TRBJ2-1; TRBD2 matches 8 bases. CDR1 MGHRA and CDR2 YSYEKL come from the germline V gene. This CDR3 contains 17 residues. V gave up 3 bases and J gave up 8 bases; unmatched junction bases: 15. The CDR3 nucleotides are TGCGCCAGCAGCCACCTGCCAATGGGAGCGGGAGTGTATGAGCAGTTCTTC. Protein: CASSHLPMGAGVYEQFF.

The chain has TRBV30 and TRBJ2-7; D might be TRBD2 (5 bases). Deletions cut 0 bases from V and 7 bases from J, with 16 bases between. Per germline, CDR1 GTSNPN and CDR2 SVGIG (reference sequence). The CDR3 extends over 14 amino acids. In nucleotides, the CDR3 is TGTGCCTGGAGTGTACAAGCGGACCTGCAGGAGCAGTACTTC. Protein sequence: CAWSVQADLQEQYF.

The rearrangement links TRBV15 to TRBJ2-5; no definite D call. The CDR3 runs 15 residues. The germline V gene has CDR1 LNHNV and CDR2 YYDKDF (reference sequence). Trimming removed 0 bases at V and 1 base at J, with 9 bases between. The CDR3 nucleotides read TGTGCCACCAGCAGAGATCTTGGGCCCCAAGAGACCCAGTACTTC. It encodes CATSRDLGPQETQYF.